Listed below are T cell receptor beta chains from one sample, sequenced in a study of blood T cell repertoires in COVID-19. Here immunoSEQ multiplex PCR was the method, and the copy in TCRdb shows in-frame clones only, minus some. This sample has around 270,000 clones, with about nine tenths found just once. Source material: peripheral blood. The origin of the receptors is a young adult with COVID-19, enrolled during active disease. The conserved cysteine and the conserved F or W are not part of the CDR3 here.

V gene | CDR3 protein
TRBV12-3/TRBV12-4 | ASSFSASDEQY
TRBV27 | ASSPGQGSLAVYEQY
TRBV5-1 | ASSLAGGNEQF
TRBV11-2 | ASSLEGFAGNTIY
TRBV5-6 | ASSGGLGPQETQY
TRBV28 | AITLDSNEKLF
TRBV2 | ASMGLAGASSYEQY
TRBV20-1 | SATRGDTQY
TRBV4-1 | ASSQGQGETDTQY
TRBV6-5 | ASSKTGVGYGYT
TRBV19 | ASSILTGAPSGYT
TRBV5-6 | ASSMGQGAGQPQH
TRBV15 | ATSRVRGPGGEGNQPQH
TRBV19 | ASSWGGGMETQY
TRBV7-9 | ASSSAGRNTIY
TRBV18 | ASSPPGGESYYEQY
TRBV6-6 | ASRPLLQGGNSPLH
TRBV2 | ASSESGTGELF
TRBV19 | ASSIASVSYEQY
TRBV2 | ASSFQGSNTEAF
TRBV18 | ASSPPQGPETQY
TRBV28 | ASSTGGQGNNSPLH